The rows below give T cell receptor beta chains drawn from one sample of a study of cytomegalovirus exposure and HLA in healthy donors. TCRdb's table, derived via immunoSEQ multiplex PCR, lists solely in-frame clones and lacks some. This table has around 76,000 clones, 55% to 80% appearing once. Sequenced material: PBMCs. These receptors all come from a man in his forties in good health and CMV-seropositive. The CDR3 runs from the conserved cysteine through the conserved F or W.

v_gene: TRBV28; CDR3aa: CASSSPTNYNTEAFF
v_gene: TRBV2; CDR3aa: CASSYETGYSNEKLFF
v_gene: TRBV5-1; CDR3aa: CASATGPDQPQHF
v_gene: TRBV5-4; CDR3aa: CASSNRDRSPPEAFF
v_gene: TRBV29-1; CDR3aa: CSVEDQGYEQYF
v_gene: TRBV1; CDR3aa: CTSSQRGTMETQYF
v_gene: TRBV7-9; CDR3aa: CASSPGQGLADTQYF
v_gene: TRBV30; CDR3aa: CAWSGGNEQFF
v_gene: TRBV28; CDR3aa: CASSHAGTGGTNYGYTF
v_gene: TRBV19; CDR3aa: CASRNSFMNTEAFF
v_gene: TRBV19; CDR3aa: CAIKEQGMNTEAFF
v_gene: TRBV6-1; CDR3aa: CASIPESVGTGELFF
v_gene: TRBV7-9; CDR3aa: CASEDRGQETQYF
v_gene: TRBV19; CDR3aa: CASSIRWRESEAFF
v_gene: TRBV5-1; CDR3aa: CASSLRPLGQGDTEAFF
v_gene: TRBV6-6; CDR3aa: CASSPGNYGYTF
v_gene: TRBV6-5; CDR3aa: CASHSPRDSFYGYTF
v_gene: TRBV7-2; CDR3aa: CASSRQGGNTEAFF
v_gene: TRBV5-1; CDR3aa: CASSLVPREDLTF
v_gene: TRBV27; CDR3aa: CASSLYRGVTEAFF
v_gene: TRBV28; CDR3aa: CASSLMTVNQPQHF
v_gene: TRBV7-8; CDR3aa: CASSLKSRDRVSTDGQYF
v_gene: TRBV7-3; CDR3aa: CASSLEGIADTQYF
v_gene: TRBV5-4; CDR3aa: CASSGGLAGVANTGELFF
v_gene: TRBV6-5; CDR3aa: CASSRGIAGYTF
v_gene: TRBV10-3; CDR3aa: CAISPGGRKFYEQYF
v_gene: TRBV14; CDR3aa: CASSPPGQSEKLFF
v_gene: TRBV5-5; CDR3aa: CASSSGNQPQHF